Shown below are 32 T cell receptor beta chains from a single sample sequenced in a study of shared clonotypes between healthy human individuals. TCRdb's copy holds only in-frame clones and misses some; the assay was immunoSEQ multiplex PCR. The table shows around 690,000 clones, with roughly 87% occurring only once. Sequenced sample: memory CD8+ T cells from PBMCs. Described subset: CD45RO+ cells pooled with CCR7-negative TemRA cells. Receptor source: a man aged 18 to 29 in good health. Some clones in this sample may be carry-over from other donors' samples.

The chain combines TRBV11-2 with TRBJ2-2; D may correspond to TRBD1 or TRBD2 (5 bases each). V lost 4 bases and J 4 bases, leaving 16 bases between the germline ends. The CDR3 sequence is 16 residues long. Germline V gene data show CDR1 as SGHAT and CDR2 as FQNNGV. The CDR3 DNA reads as TGTGCCAGCAGCTCAACCGGGACCCAGGGCACCGGGGAGCTGTTTTTT. Translation: CASSSTGTQGTGELFF.

V is TRBV2 and J is TRBJ2-3, with a weak D call TRBD1 (6 bases). This CDR3 has 14 amino acids. Germline assignment: CDR1 SNHLY and CDR2 FYNNEI. The V end lost 7 bases, the J end lost 2 bases, and 13 bases lay between the germline ends. DNA of the CDR3: TGTGCCAGCATTGGGGGCTTTACCACAGATACGCAGTATTTT. Translation: CASIGGFTTDTQYF. Supplemented by reference TRBV2 and TRBJ2-3, the full variable domain reads EPEVTQTPSHQVTQMGQEVILRCVPISNHLYFYWYRQILGQKVEFLVSFYNNEISEKSEIFDDQFSVERPDGSNFTLKIRSTKLEDSAMYFCASIGGFTTDTQYFGPGTRLTVL.

V and J are TRBV5-6 and TRBJ2-3; the D is unclear. V was clipped by 2 bases and J by 6 bases, with 7 bases between them. The length of the CDR3 is 12 residues. Germline V lookup: CDR1 SGHDT, CDR2 YYEEEE. The CDR3: CASSLAPDTQYF. CDR3 DNA sequence: TGTGCCAGCAGCTTAGCTCCTGATACGCAGTATTTT.

The chain joins TRBV12-5 to TRBJ2-2; no firm D call. The CDR3 has 15 amino acids. V was clipped by 7 bases and J by 5 bases, with 17 bases between them. In germline, CDR1 is LGHNT, CDR2 FRNRAP. CDR3 DNA: TGTGCTAGTGCCCGGTGGCAGAAGAAGACCGGGGAGCTGTTTTTT. It yields the protein CASARWQKKTGELFF.

The rearrangement links TRBV28 to TRBJ1-5; TRBD1 might be the D (6 bases). Trimming left V 7 bases short and J 5 bases short, with 15 bases between. There are 14 residues in the CDR3. The germline V gene encodes CDR1 MDHEN and CDR2 SYDVKM. The CDR3 nucleotides are TGTGCCAGCAACAGCAGGGGAGAAGATCAGCCCCAGCATTTT. It translates to CASNSRGEDQPQHF.

The chain recombines TRBV9 with TRBJ2-2; 9 nucleotides match TRBD2. The ends lost 0 bases at V and 8 bases at J; junction bases unmatched: 8. Germline V gene lookup returns CDR1 SGDLS and CDR2 YYNGEE. The CDR3 extends over 16 amino acids. CDR3 DNA sequence: TGTGCCAGCAGCGTAGTTGGACTAGCGCTGGGTGGGGAGCTGTTTTTT. The encoded protein is CASSVVGLALGGELFF.

The J gene is TRBJ1-5, the V gene TRBV7-8, with unresolved D. Per the germline V gene, CDR1 is SGHVS and CDR2 is FQNEAQ. Trimming removed 5 bases from V and 6 bases from J, with 8 bases in between. The CDR3 is made up of 12 amino acids. CDR3 amino acids: CASSVGIQPQHF. The CDR3 bases are TGTGCCAGCAGCGTCGGAATTCAGCCCCAGCATTTT. Full variable domain (outside the CDR3, taken from reference TRBV7-8 and TRBJ1-5): GAGVSQSPRYKVAKRGQDVALRCDPISGHVSLFWYQQALGQGPEFLTYFQNEAQLDKSGLPSDRFFAERPEGSVSTLKIQRTQQEDSAVYLCASSVGIQPQHFGDGTRLSIL.

This sequence joins TRBV10-1 and TRBJ2-2; no definite D call. Germline-derived CDR1 and CDR2 are WNHNN and SYGVQD (reference sequence). The CDR3 has 13 residues. Trimming stripped 6 bases from V and 8 bases from J, with 13 bases between. The CDR3 sequence is CASRQTNEGELFF. The CDR3 nucleotides are TGCGCCAGCAGGCAAACCAATGAAGGGGAGCTGTTTTTT.

Comment on this clone: Other DNA variants within this sample encode the same CDR3. The rearrangement links TRBV7-8 to TRBJ1-1; D is possibly TRBD1 (6 bases). Per the germline V gene, CDR1 is SGHVS and CDR2 is FQNEAQ. The CDR3 contains 13 residues. Trimming took off 4 bases at V and 2 bases at J, with 8 bases between the two ends. This CDR3 is CASSSTGNTEAFF. DNA of the CDR3: TGTGCCAGCAGCTCGACAGGAAACACTGAAGCTTTCTTT.

The CDR3 here is CASSRAFDSLQETQYF. As DNA, the CDR3 is TGTGCCAGCAGCCGCGCGTTCGACAGCCTCCAAGAGACCCAGTACTTC. The chain recombines TRBV28 with TRBJ2-5; D might be TRBD1 (5 bases). Per the germline V gene, CDR1 is MDHEN and CDR2 is SYDVKM. The V end lost 6 bases, the J end lost 1 base, and 18 bases lay between the germline ends. The CDR3 is 16 residues long. Supplemented by reference TRBV28 and TRBJ2-5, the full variable domain reads DVKVTQSSRYLVKRTGEKVFLECVQDMDHENMFWYRQDPGLGLRLIYFSYDVKMKEKGDIPEGYSVSREKKERFSLILESASTNQTSMYLCASSRAFDSLQETQYFGPGTRLLVL.

This chain joins TRBV7-9 and TRBJ2-7, with D hard to call. CDR3 size: 14 residues. Trimming took off 2 bases at V and 3 bases at J, with 11 bases between the two ends. Germline V gene sequence: CDR1 SEHNR, CDR2 FQNEAQ (reference sequence). The CDR3 DNA follows: TGTGCCAGCAGCTTACTTACCACCTTCTACGAGCAGTACTTC. This translates into CASSLLTTFYEQYF. Drawing the rest from reference TRBV7-9 and TRBJ2-7, the complete variable domain is DTGVSQNPRHKITKRGQNVTFRCDPISEHNRLYWYRQTLGQGPEFLTYFQNEAQLEKSRLLSDRFSAERPKGSFSTLEIQRTEQGDSAMYLCASSLLTTFYEQYFGPGTRLTVT.

The chain joins TRBV27 to TRBJ2-1, with 7 bases identical to TRBD1. In germline, CDR1 is MNHEY, CDR2 SMNVEV (reference sequence). CDR3 length equals 14 residues. The ends lost 1 base at V and 6 bases at J; junction bases unmatched: 3. The CDR3 reads CASSLWDSANEQFF. The CDR3 DNA sequence: TGTGCCAGCAGTTTATGGGACAGCGCCAATGAGCAGTTCTTC.

The chain employs TRBV6-1 and TRBJ2-2; the D is unclear. This CDR3 has 12 residues. The germline V gene encodes CDR1 MNHNS and CDR2 SASEGT. Trimming stripped 6 bases from V and 7 bases from J, with 9 bases between. For the CDR3, the DNA is TGTGCCAGCAGGCTTCTTGGCGGGGAGCTGTTTTTT. This gives the protein CASRLLGGELFF.

This sequence joins TRBV12-5 and TRBJ2-1; the D is unclear. CDR3 size: 12 residues. The V gene lost 6 bases and the J gene lost 8 bases, with 11 bases spanning the gap. Germline V gives CDR1 LGHNT, CDR2 FRNRAP. CDR3: CASGPSQDEQFF. The CDR3 nucleotides read TGTGCTAGTGGGCCTTCTCAGGATGAGCAGTTCTTC.

This clone was observed once. The genes are TRBV6-6 and TRBJ1-4, with TRBD1 as a possible D gene (6 bases). The CDR3 consists of 16 residues. From germline, CDR1 is MNHNY and CDR2 SVGAGI (reference sequence). Trimming took off 6 bases at V and 6 bases at J, with 20 bases between the two ends. The CDR3 DNA sequence: TGTGCCAGCAGGGACGGCCAGGGAAGGGGGTATGAAAAACTGTTTTTT. Translated: CASRDGQGRGYEKLFF.

The V gene is TRBV6-5, the J gene TRBJ2-7; TRBD1 might be the D (5 bases). Germline loops: CDR1 MNHEY, CDR2 SVGAGI. V was cut by 2 bases and J by 12 bases, with 11 bases left in between. CDR3 length: 11 residues. The CDR3 nucleotides are TGTGCCAGCAGTTACAATCAGGGTTGGTACTTC. Translating it yields CASSYNQGWYF.

The chain carries TRBV7-3 and TRBJ1-3, with 8 positions matching TRBD1. Germline V gene sequence: CDR1 SGHTA, CDR2 FQGTGA. CDR3 length: 16 amino acids. V gave up 0 bases and J gave up 2 bases; unmatched junction bases: 3. The DNA for the CDR3 is TGTGCCAGCAGCTTAACTGGACAGGGCGCTGGAAACACCATATATTTT. Encoded protein: CASSLTGQGAGNTIYF.

Remarks on this clone: At the DNA level, this CDR3 is encoded by other sequences in the same sample as well. The V and J genes are TRBV4-1 and TRBJ2-1; no firm D call. This CDR3 region has 13 residues. The germline gives CDR1 MGHRA, CDR2 YSYEKL. The V end lost 3 bases, the J end lost 8 bases, and 11 bases lay between the germline ends. CDR3: CASSQDRGDEQFF. CDR3 sequence (DNA): TGCGCCAGCAGCCAGGACCGCGGCGATGAGCAGTTCTTC.

The chain couples TRBV5-4 to TRBJ2-4; 14 positions match TRBD2. Trimming removed 4 bases from V and 9 bases from J; junction bases left unmatched: 6. The CDR3 totals 15 residues. Per germline, CDR1 SGHNT and CDR2 YYREEE (reference sequence). In nucleotides, the CDR3 is TGTGCCAGCAGCGTAGGGACTAGCGGGAGAAGCATTCAGTACTTC. It specifies CASSVGTSGRSIQYF.

The V call is TRBV6-5, the J call TRBJ2-7, with 10 bases aligning to TRBD1. This CDR3 comprises 15 residues. The V gene's germline CDR1 is MNHEY and CDR2 SVGAGI. Losses at the gene ends were 5 bases for V and 5 bases for J; bases not matched to a gene: 9. The CDR3 nucleotides read TGTGCCAGCAGTCCGGGACAGGGGACCCGAAACGAGCAGTACTTC. This gives the protein CASSPGQGTRNEQYF.

The chain has TRBV11-2 and TRBJ2-1; 9 bases line up with TRBD2. The germline gives CDR1 SGHAT, CDR2 FQNNGV. This CDR3 comprises 14 residues. V trimming: 1 base; J trimming: 6 bases; junction bases outside the gene matches: 1. The CDR3 protein is CASSLGLAANEQFF. In DNA form, the CDR3 reads TGTGCCAGCAGCTTAGGACTAGCGGCCAATGAGCAGTTCTTC.

The chain carries TRBV2 and TRBJ1-4; D gene unclear. The CDR3 runs to 15 residues. CDR1 is SNHLY, CDR2 FYNNEI, per germline. Trimming stripped 2 bases from V and 2 bases from J, with 9 bases between. CDR3 DNA sequence: TGTGCCAGCAGTGAAAGGGATGGGACTAATGAAAAACTGTTTTTT. Its protein product is CASSERDGTNEKLFF. Full variable domain (missing parts from reference TRBV2 and TRBJ1-4): EPEVTQTPSHQVTQMGQEVILRCVPISNHLYFYWYRQILGQKVEFLVSFYNNEISEKSEIFDDQFSVERPDGSNFTLKIRSTKLEDSAMYFCASSERDGTNEKLFFGSGTQLSVL.

The rearrangement uses TRBV19 and TRBJ2-7; 7 bases map to TRBD2. This CDR3 contains 15 residues. The trim removed 5 bases at V and 3 bases at J, leaving 10 bases unmatched. Germline V CDR1 and CDR2: LNHDA, SQIVND (reference sequence). CDR3 amino acids: CASSDRLGDYYEQYF. The CDR3 DNA sequence: TGTGCCAGTAGTGACAGACTAGGGGACTACTACGAGCAGTACTTC.

The chain uses TRBV6-4 and TRBJ2-1; 8 bases are a match to TRBD2. CDR3 size: 19 residues. The V segment lost 2 bases and the J segment 7 bases; nucleotides outside the gene matches: 19. The V gene's germline CDR1 is MRHNA and CDR2 SNTAGT. CDR3: CASSDLTRTSSIRLNEQFF. Here the CDR3 DNA reads TGTGCCAGCAGTGACCTTACTAGGACTAGCTCGATACGACTGAATGAGCAGTTCTTC.

The V gene is TRBV28, the J gene TRBJ2-2; 11 bases fit TRBD1. The CDR3 runs 17 residues. After removal of 5 bases from V and 4 bases from J, the junction contained 9 bases not matched to a gene. Germline lookup yields CDR1 MDHEN and CDR2 SYDVKM. The CDR3 coding sequence is TGTGCCAGCAGTACCCGGACAGGGGGCGAAGTCACCGGGGAGCTGTTTTTT. Translation: CASSTRTGGEVTGELFF.

The chain has TRBV5-1 and TRBJ1-1; no reliable D call. Germline V gene data show CDR1 as SGHRS and CDR2 as YFSETQ. This CDR3 spans 16 amino acids. V lost 0 bases to trimming and J lost 5 bases, with 17 bases between them. CDR3 amino acids: CASSLGSDPSRTEAFF. Here the CDR3 DNA reads TGCGCCAGCAGCTTGGGGAGCGACCCCAGTAGAACTGAAGCTTTCTTT.

The V call is TRBV15, the J call TRBJ1-1; D is undetermined. The V gene lost 3 bases and the J gene lost 5 bases, with 25 bases spanning the gap. Germline V gives CDR1 LNHNV, CDR2 YYDKDF (reference sequence). The CDR3 loop spans 18 amino acids. CDR3: CATSSDLSALGVDTEAFF. The CDR3 bases are TGTGCCACCAGCAGTGATCTTTCAGCCTTAGGAGTAGATACTGAAGCTTTCTTT.

This chain joins TRBV7-6 and TRBJ2-7, with 8 bases matching TRBD2. Looked up from germline, CDR1 is SGHVS and CDR2 is FNYEAQ. J was trimmed by 3 bases and V by 3 bases; bases with no gene match: 13. This CDR3 contains 17 residues. CDR3 in DNA: TGTGCCAGCAGCTTTTCGACTAGCCCGGGGGGGTACTACGAGCAGTACTTC. It translates to CASSFSTSPGGYYEQYF.

This chain connects TRBV10-3 to TRBJ2-7; 10 bases are shared with TRBD2. This CDR3 has 14 residues. V lost 4 bases to trimming and J lost 2 bases; unmatched junction nucleotides: 2. Looked up from germline, CDR1 is ENHRY and CDR2 is SYGVKD. The CDR3 spells CAISASGRPYEQYF. The CDR3 DNA reads TGTGCCATCAGTGCTAGCGGGAGACCCTACGAGCAGTACTTC.

This clone was recorded only once. This chain joins TRBV2 and TRBJ2-1, with TRBD2 as a possible D gene (8 bases). With 3 bases removed from V and 8 bases from J, the gap between germline ends came to 17 bases. Germline V gene lookup returns CDR1 SNHLY and CDR2 FYNNEI. This CDR3 has 15 residues. The chain's CDR3 is CASSDRGLGGDEQFF. The CDR3 DNA reads TGTGCCAGCAGTGATCGGGGACTAGGGGGCGATGAGCAGTTCTTC.

This chain links TRBV28 with TRBJ2-7; TRBD2 agrees at 15 bases. Germline values: CDR1 MDHEN, CDR2 SYDVKM. With V trimmed by 6 bases and J by 3 bases, 9 bases remained unmatched. The CDR3 runs to 17 residues. The CDR3 loop is CASSPLGLAGGNYEQYF. Here the CDR3 DNA reads TGTGCCAGCAGCCCTTTGGGACTAGCGGGAGGAAACTACGAGCAGTACTTC.

V is TRBV7-9 and J is TRBJ2-7; 7 bases fit TRBD1. CDR3 size: 14 residues. The germline gives CDR1 SEHNR, CDR2 FQNEAQ (reference sequence). The J segment lost 2 bases and the V segment lost 4 bases, leaving 5 bases of the junction unmatched. CDR3 in amino acids: CASSSQGVPYEQYF. CDR3 coding DNA: TGTGCCAGCAGCTCGCAGGGGGTTCCCTACGAGCAGTACTTC.